This T cell receptor (beta chain) derives from a study of T cells in Graves' hyperthyroidism and ophthalmopathy (dated by TCRdb to the late 2010s). About the full investigation: Peripheral blood samples were taken at the time of initial diagnosis, prior to any treatment. A discovery cohort of roughly 96 patients, roughly 43 with Graves' ophthalmopathy and about 58 with stable Graves' hyperthyroidism, was used to find distinguishing TCR V-J signatures. Prospective prediction of ophthalmopathy was tested in an independent validation cohort consisting of about 19 hyperthyroidism patients and some 17 patients who later progressed to ophthalmopathy. For training and testing, the 100 patients in the discovery cohort were randomly divided in a 7:3 ratio. The study also compared thyroid tissue and blood T-cell repertoires from 6 or 7 Graves' hyperthyroidism patients. After sampling, hyperthyroidism patients received methimazole starting at 30 mg daily, and ophthalmopathy patients received high-dose intravenous methylprednisolone. The paper describes TCR Vbeta CDR3 sequencing of some 130 peripheral blood samples, made up of 43 ophthalmopathy patients, 70 to 75 hyperthyroidism patients and roughly 17 progressor patients.

The germline V gene provides CDR1 MNHGY and CDR2 SAAAGT. Clipping removes 6 bases from V and 1 base from J, with 11 as the unmatched junction base count. The CDR3 spans 16 residues, from the cysteine through the phenylalanine. The entry retains the CDR3 DNA only, 48 bases that are in frame from base 1. In its sample, this clonotype was seen many times. Its antigen remains undetermined. Base-call qualities are not available, and no considerably larger clone is one nucleotide away. Overall study results and their limits: In validation, the model predicted progression to ophthalmopathy a median of around 6.5 months before onset, with roughly 70% sensitivity and roughly 72% specificity. Most expanded thyroid clonotypes (frequency above 0.001) were also detected in blood, suggesting blood repertoires may reflect thyroid immune responses. A model built on a 13 V-J signature distinguished ophthalmopathy from stable hyperthyroidism, reaching 87.88% sensitivity and under 84% specificity in cross-validation and 80%/75% in testing. Sample size was not statistically predetermined, and blinding of investigators to group allocation was not performed.

The TCR beta CDR3 regions were amplified from the RNA transcripts. The TCR CDR3 was subjected to a first round of RT-PCR using the HTBI primer set and the Qiagen OneStep RT-PCR kit. The libraries were constructed in a second round of multiplex PCR and then size-selected and purified. Paired-end sequencing of the libraries was performed with 100 bp reads on an Illumina HiSeq2000. The study's processing was this. SOAPnuke was used to process the raw data, with reads discarded if the reads contained adapters or uncalled bases, had a mean Phred below 15, or lacked an exact constant-primer or identifier match. High-quality paired reads were merged using COPE v1.2.5, and each unique nucleotide sequence was defined as a clonotype. MiTCR v1.1 was used to align the clonotypes against IMGT TRBV, TRBD and TRBJ reference segments. Only V-J combinations with frequency above 0.0001, covering 99% to 99.2% of repertoires, were analysed. A TCS score was defined as the ratio of F50 (clonal expansion) to E x V (chaos), with BLOSUM62-based TCRdist applied between CDR3 peptides within each V-J. Welch's t-statistics and random forest reduced roughly 530 V-J features to under 15, which were used in a naive Bayes classifier (R e1071). TCRdb redid the processing of the public reads, applying fastp at Q25 and MiXCR, and retained in-frame beta chains. Every distinct CDR3 protein forms one entry, paired with its most common genes and DNA. TCRdb assigned the V and J calls; the authors' analysis was not used. The sample has some 250,000 distinct CDR3 sequences on record, 13% to 15% of them singletons. Jointly, the top ten make up more than 10% of the sample.

The hyperthyroidism patients were between 18 and 65 years old and newly diagnosed, with a disease duration of less than 2 months. Exclusion was applied to patients with uncontrolled infections, other autoimmune diseases, pregnancy or lactation. Diagnoses were based on clinical symptoms, serum thyroxine and TRAb, thyroid ultrasound and orbital computed tomography. For progressor patients, blood was drawn at the first diagnosis of hyperthyroidism, before any ophthalmopathy symptoms had appeared. PBMCs were isolated from around 10 ml of fresh peripheral blood by Ficoll-Paque density gradient centrifugation. Progressor patients were first diagnosed with Graves' hyperthyroidism and then developed ophthalmopathy during follow-up. Total RNA was extracted with Trizol reagent, and quality was checked on an Agilent 2100 Bioanalyzer.

The material sequenced was blood. This clonotype was sampled from a woman in her thirties or forties with Graves' hyperthyroidism that later progressed to Graves' ophthalmopathy. The chain employs TRBV6-8 and TRBJ1-1; TRBD1 fits 7 bases in the junction. The CDR3 in this case is CASSGITTGSNTEAFF. The bases are TGTGCCAGCAGCGGCATAACGACAGGGTCGAACACTGAAGCTTTCTTT.